These T cell receptor beta chains were read from a single sample in a study of T cell responses to AZD1222 COVID-19 vaccine. Using immunoSEQ multiplex PCR, the repertoire was profiled, and TCRdb retains in-frame clones only, with some absent. This sample carries over 130,000 clones, with over 2% going to the ten biggest clones. Material: peripheral blood. Receptors originate from an adult in good health. CDR3s include the opening cysteine and the closing phenylalanine or tryptophan. D genes are given only for firm matches.

J: TRBJ1-2
V: TRBV11-1
D: .
DNA: TGTGCCAGCAGCAGAATGCGTAACTATGGCTACACCTTC
CDR3: CASSRMRNYGYTF

J: TRBJ2-1
V: TRBV6-6
D: .
DNA: TGTGCCAGCAATGGACAGTTTAACAATGAGCAGTTCTTC
CDR3: CASNGQFNNEQFF

J: TRBJ2-7
V: TRBV5-3
D: .
DNA: TGTGCCAGAAGCAGGGGCACTCCCTACGAGCAGTACTTC
CDR3: CARSRGTPYEQYF

J: TRBJ2-3
V: TRBV5-1
D: .
DNA: TGCGCCAGCAGCTTGACAGGCCGCGAGGGCACAGATACGCAGTATTTT
CDR3: CASSLTGREGTDTQYF

J: TRBJ2-5
V: TRBV2
D: TRBD1
DNA: TGTGCCAGCAGTGGGGATATAGGGGGCAGGGAGACCCAGTACTTC
CDR3: CASSGDIGGRETQYF

J: TRBJ2-3
V: TRBV7-9
D: .
DNA: TGTGCCAGCAGGACTACTACCCCAGAGTCCGATACGCAGTATTTT
CDR3: CASRTTTPESDTQYF

J: TRBJ2-7
V: TRBV6-5
D: TRBD1
DNA: TGTGCCAGCAGTACGCCCGGGACAGTTAAGTACGAGCAGTACTTC
CDR3: CASSTPGTVKYEQYF

J: TRBJ2-2
V: TRBV5-6
D: TRBD1
DNA: TGTGCCAGCAGATCGACAGGGGCGAACACCGGGGAGCTGTTTTTT
CDR3: CASRSTGANTGELFF

J: TRBJ2-3
V: TRBV2
D: TRBD2
DNA: TGTGCCAGCAGTGAAACGCGGGGGAAAGGGACAGATACGCAGTATTTT
CDR3: CASSETRGKGTDTQYF

J: TRBJ1-1
V: TRBV7-8
D: .
DNA: TGTGCCAGCAGCTTAGGAAGTTCAGGGACCAACACTGAAGCTTTCTTT
CDR3: CASSLGSSGTNTEAFF

J: TRBJ1-2
V: TRBV7-2
D: .
DNA: TGTGCCAGCAGCTTAGCCATTGGGACCGGTGATGGCTACACCTTC
CDR3: CASSLAIGTGDGYTF

J: TRBJ2-7
V: TRBV7-9
D: .
DNA: TGTGCCAGCAGCCCAAATGGCTACGAGCAGTACTTC
CDR3: CASSPNGYEQYF

J: TRBJ1-6
V: TRBV18
D: TRBD1
DNA: TGTGCCAGCTCAAAGGGACAGGGTGGATCACCCCTCCACTTT
CDR3: CASSKGQGGSPLHF

J: TRBJ2-5
V: TRBV6-5
D: .
DNA: TGTGCCAGCAGCTTGGGGGGTGGTGGAGAGACCCAGTACTTC
CDR3: CASSLGGGGETQYF

J: TRBJ2-3
V: TRBV4-3
D: .
DNA: TGCGCCAGCAGCCTAACAGCCTCAGATACGCAGTATTTT
CDR3: CASSLTASDTQYF

J: TRBJ1-2
V: TRBV19
D: TRBD1
DNA: TGTGCCAGTAGTAGGACAGGAATTTTCTATGGCTACACCTTC
CDR3: CASSRTGIFYGYTF

J: TRBJ2-3
V: TRBV19
D: TRBD2
DNA: TGTGCCAGTAGACCGGGGGGGCCATCCGATACGCAGTATTTT
CDR3: CASRPGGPSDTQYF

J: TRBJ1-4
V: TRBV5-1
D: .
DNA: TGCGCCAGCAGCTTATCTCCTAATGAAAAACTGTTTTTT
CDR3: CASSLSPNEKLFF

J: TRBJ1-1
V: TRBV28
D: .
DNA: TGTGCCAGCAGTTTAAGGCACGCGAACACTGAAGCTTTCTTT
CDR3: CASSLRHANTEAFF

J: TRBJ2-2
V: TRBV6-5
D: TRBD2
DNA: TGTGCCAGCCTAGCGGACACCGGGGAGCTGTTTTTT
CDR3: CASLADTGELFF

J: TRBJ1-2
V: TRBV5-1
D: .
DNA: TGCGCCAGCAGCTTGGAGGGGAACTATGGCTACACCTTC
CDR3: CASSLEGNYGYTF

J: TRBJ1-1
V: TRBV2
D: TRBD1
DNA: TGTGCCAGCACCACCGGGACAGGACTAGACGTGAACACTGAAGCTTTCTTT
CDR3: CASTTGTGLDVNTEAFF

J: TRBJ2-3
V: TRBV5-1
D: .
DNA: TGCGCCAGCAGCAACAGGGTTGGTAGCACAGATACGCAGTATTTT
CDR3: CASSNRVGSTDTQYF

J: TRBJ1-2
V: TRBV29-1
D: .
DNA: TGCAGCGTATACAGCACCCGGCGGGGTACAACCAATGGCTACACCTTC
CDR3: CSVYSTRRGTTNGYTF

J: TRBJ2-3
V: TRBV19
D: .
DNA: TGTGCCAGTAGTATAAAGTCATCAGGTGGAGATACGCAGTATTTT
CDR3: CASSIKSSGGDTQYF

J: TRBJ1-1
V: TRBV19
D: .
DNA: TGTGCCAGTAGTCAACCGCGGAACACTGAAGCTTTCTTT
CDR3: CASSQPRNTEAFF

J: TRBJ1-2
V: TRBV29-1
D: .
DNA: TGCAGCGTTGAAGATAGTGTCGGGGAGTTAGGCTACACCTTC
CDR3: CSVEDSVGELGYTF

J: TRBJ1-4
V: TRBV4-2
D: TRBD1
DNA: TGTGCCAGCAGCCACCCCAGACAGGGGGGAGGCGAAAAACTGTTTTTT
CDR3: CASSHPRQGGGEKLFF

J: TRBJ1-1
V: TRBV28
D: .
DNA: TGTGCCAGCGGACTAACAGGGAATGAAGCTTTCTTT
CDR3: CASGLTGNEAFF

J: TRBJ1-2
V: TRBV19
D: .
DNA: TGTGCCAGTAGTATAGACAGTGATAACTATGGCTACACCTTC
CDR3: CASSIDSDNYGYTF

J: TRBJ2-7
V: TRBV18
D: TRBD2
DNA: TGTGTCAGCTCGCCGAGGACTAGCGGGGGGGCCGGGAACGAGCAGTACTTC
CDR3: CVSSPRTSGGAGNEQYF

J: TRBJ2-2
V: TRBV7-9
D: TRBD2
DNA: TGTGCCAGCAGTTCCTGGGGAGGGTACGGGGAGCTGTTTTTT
CDR3: CASSSWGGYGELFF

J: TRBJ1-5
V: TRBV2
D: .
DNA: TGTGCCAGCCAAAAAGGGGCGCAGTCCAATCAGCCCCAGCATTTT
CDR3: CASQKGAQSNQPQHF

J: TRBJ2-3
V: TRBV4-2
D: TRBD2
DNA: TGTGCCAGCAGCCAAGATGCGGGGACTAGTTTCACAGATACGCAGTATTTT
CDR3: CASSQDAGTSFTDTQYF

J: TRBJ2-3
V: TRBV4-1
D: .
DNA: TGCGCCAGCAGCCAAGAAGGCGGGGGCCCGCCAGATACGCAGTATTTT
CDR3: CASSQEGGGPPDTQYF

J: TRBJ1-1
V: TRBV10-3
D: TRBD1
DNA: TGTGCCATCAGTGAGAGGGGACAGGGTATCGGAGCTTTCTTT
CDR3: CAISERGQGIGAFF